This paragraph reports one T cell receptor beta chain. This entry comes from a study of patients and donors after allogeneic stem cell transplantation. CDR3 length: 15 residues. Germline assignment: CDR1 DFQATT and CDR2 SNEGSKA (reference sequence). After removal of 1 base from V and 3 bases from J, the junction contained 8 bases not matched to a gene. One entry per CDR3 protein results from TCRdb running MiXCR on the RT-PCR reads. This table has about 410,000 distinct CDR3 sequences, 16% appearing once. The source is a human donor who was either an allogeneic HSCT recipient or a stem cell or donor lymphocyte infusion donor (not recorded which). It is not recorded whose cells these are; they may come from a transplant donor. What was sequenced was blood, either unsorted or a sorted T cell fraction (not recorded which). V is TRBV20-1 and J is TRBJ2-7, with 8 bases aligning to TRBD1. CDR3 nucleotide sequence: TGCAGTGCTAGAGTTGGCAGGGGGCGTGACTACGAGCAGTACTTC. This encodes CSARVGRGRDYEQYF.